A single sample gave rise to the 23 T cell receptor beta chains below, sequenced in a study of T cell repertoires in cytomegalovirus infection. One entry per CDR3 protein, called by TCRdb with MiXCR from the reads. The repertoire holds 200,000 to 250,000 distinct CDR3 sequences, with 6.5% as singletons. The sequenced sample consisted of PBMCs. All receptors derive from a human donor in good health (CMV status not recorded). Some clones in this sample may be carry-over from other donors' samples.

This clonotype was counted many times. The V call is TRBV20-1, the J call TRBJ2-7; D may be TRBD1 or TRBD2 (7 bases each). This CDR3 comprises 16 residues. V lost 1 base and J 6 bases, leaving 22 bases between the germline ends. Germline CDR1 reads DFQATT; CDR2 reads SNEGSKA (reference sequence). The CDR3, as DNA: TGCAGTGCTAGAGCAAAAGGATGGCAGGGGGAGGGCGAGCAGTACTTC. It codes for CSARAKGWQGEGEQYF.

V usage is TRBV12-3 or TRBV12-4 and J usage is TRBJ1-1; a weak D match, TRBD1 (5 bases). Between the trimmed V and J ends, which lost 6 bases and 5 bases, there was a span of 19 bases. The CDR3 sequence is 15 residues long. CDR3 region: CASSRLGPGRTEAFF. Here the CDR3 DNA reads TGTGCCAGCAGCCGCCTAGGGCCAGGGCGAACTGAAGCTTTCTTT.

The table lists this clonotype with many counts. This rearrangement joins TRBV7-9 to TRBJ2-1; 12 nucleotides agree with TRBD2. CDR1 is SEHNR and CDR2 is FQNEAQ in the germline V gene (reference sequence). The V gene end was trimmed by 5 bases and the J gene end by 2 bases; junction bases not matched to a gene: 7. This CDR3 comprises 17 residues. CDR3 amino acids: CASSPSLAGGPYNEQFF. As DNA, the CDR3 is TGTGCCAGCAGCCCAAGTCTAGCGGGGGGGCCCTACAATGAGCAGTTCTTC.

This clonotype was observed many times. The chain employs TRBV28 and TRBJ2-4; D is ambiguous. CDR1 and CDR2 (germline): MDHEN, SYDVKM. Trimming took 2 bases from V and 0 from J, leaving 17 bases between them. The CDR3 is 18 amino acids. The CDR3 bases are TGTGCCAGCAGTTTAAGTGCCCAGGACCCTCTAGCCAAAAACATTCAGTACTTC. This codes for CASSLSAQDPLAKNIQYF.

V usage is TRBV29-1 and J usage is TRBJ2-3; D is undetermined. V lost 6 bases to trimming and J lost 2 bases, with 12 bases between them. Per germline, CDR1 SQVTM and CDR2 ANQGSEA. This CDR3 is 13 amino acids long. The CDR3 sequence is CSVRHQNTDTQYF. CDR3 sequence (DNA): TGCAGCGTAAGACATCAGAACACAGATACGCAGTATTTT.

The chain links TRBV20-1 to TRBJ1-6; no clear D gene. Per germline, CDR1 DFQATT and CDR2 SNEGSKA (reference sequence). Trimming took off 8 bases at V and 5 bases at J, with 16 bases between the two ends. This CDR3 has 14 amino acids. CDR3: CSPKGSQDNSPLHF. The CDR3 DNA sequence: TGCAGTCCAAAAGGATCGCAGGATAATTCACCCCTCCACTTT.

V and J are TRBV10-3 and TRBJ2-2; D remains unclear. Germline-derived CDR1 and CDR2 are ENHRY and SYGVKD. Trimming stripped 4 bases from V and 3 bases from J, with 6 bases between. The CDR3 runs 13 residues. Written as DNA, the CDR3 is TGTGCCATCAGTGCGGGTGACACCGGGGAGCTGTTTTTT. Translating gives CAISAGDTGELFF.

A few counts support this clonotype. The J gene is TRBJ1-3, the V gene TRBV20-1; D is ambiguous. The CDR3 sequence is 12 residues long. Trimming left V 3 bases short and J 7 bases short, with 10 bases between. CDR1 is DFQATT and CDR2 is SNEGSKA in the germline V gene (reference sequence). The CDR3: CSASQRGNTIYF. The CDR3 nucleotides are TGCAGTGCTAGTCAACGGGGTAACACCATATATTTT.

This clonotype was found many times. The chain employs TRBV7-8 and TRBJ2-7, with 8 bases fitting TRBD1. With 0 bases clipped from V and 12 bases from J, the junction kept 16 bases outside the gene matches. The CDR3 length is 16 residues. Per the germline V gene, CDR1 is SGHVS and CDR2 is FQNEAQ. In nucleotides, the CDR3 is TGTGCCAGCAGCTTAGCTTCCTCCGGACAGGGTGCGTTACCGTACTTC. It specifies CASSLASSGQGALPYF. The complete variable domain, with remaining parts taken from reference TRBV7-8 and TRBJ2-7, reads GAGVSQSPRYKVAKRGQDVALRCDPISGHVSLFWYQQALGQGPEFLTYFQNEAQLDKSGLPSDRFFAERPEGSVSTLKIQRTQQEDSAVYLCASSLASSGQGALPYFGPGTRLTVT.

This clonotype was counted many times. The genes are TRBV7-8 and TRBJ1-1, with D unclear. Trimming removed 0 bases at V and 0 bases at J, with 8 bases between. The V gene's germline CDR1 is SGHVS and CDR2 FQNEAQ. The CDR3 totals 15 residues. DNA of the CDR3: TGTGCCAGCAGCTTAGCCGCAGACTTGAACACTGAAGCTTTCTTT. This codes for CASSLAADLNTEAFF.

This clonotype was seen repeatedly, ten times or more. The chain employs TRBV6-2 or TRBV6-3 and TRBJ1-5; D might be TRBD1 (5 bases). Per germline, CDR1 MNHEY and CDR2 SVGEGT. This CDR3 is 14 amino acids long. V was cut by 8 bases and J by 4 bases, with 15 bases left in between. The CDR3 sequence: CASRGTGANQPQHF. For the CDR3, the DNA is TGTGCCAGCCGGGGGACGGGAGCAAATCAGCCCCAGCATTTT.

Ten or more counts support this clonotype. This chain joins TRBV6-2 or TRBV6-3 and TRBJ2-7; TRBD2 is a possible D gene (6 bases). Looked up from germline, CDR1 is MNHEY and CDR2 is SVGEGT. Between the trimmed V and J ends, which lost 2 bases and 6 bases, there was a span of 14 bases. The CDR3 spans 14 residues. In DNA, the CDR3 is TGTGCCAGCAGTTACCCGGGGGTAACCGGCGAGCAGTACTTC. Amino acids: CASSYPGVTGEQYF.

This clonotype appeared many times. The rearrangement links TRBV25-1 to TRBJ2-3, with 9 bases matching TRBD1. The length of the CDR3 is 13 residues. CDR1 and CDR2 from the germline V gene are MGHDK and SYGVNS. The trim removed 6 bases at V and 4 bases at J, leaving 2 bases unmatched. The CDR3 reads CASSRQGADTQYF. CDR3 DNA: TGTGCCAGCAGCCGACAGGGGGCAGATACGCAGTATTTT.

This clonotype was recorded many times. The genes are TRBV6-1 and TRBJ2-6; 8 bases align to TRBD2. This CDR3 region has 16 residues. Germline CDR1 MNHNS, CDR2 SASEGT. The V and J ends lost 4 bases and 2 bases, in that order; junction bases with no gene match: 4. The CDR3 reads CASSAGRDAGANVLTF. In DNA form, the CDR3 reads TGTGCCAGCAGTGCCGGGAGGGACGCTGGGGCCAACGTCCTGACTTTC.

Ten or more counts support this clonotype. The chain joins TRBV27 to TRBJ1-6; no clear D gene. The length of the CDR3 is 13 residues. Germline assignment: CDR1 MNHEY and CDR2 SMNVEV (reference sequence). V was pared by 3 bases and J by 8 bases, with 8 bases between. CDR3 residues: CASSFVGDSPLHF. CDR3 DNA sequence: TGTGCCAGCAGTTTCGTTGGGGATTCACCCCTCCACTTT.

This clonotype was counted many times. DNA of the CDR3: TGTGCCAGCAGCGTCGGCAGAGGGGCTGAAGCTTTCTTT. Translated: CASSVGRGAEAFF. The chain combines TRBV9 with TRBJ1-1, with a tentative D call TRBD1 (5 bases). Trimming took 2 bases from V and 6 from J, leaving 11 bases between them. The CDR3 has 13 amino acids. Germline values: CDR1 SGDLS, CDR2 YYNGEE.

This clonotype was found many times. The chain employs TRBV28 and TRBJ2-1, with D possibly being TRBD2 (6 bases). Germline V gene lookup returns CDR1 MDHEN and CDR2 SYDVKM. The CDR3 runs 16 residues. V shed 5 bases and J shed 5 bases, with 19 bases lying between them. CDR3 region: CASSRGGGDRNNEQFF. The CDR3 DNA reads TGTGCCAGCAGTCGGGGAGGCGGGGATCGAAACAATGAGCAGTTCTTC.

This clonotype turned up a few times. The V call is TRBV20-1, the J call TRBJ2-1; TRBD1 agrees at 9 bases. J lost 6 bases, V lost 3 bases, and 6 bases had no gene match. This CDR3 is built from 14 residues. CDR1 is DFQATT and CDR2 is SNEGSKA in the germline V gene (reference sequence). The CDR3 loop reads CSARGLDRGNEQFF. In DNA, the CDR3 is TGCAGTGCTAGGGGACTGGACAGGGGCAATGAGCAGTTCTTC.

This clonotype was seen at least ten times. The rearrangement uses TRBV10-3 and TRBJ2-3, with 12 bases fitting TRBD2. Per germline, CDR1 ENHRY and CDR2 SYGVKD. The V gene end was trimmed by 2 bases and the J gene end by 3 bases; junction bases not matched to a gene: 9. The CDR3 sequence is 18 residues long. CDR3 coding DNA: TGTGCCATCAGTGAGCGGTCTAGCGGGGGGGGAGGGACAGATACGCAGTATTTT. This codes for CAISERSSGGGGTDTQYF.

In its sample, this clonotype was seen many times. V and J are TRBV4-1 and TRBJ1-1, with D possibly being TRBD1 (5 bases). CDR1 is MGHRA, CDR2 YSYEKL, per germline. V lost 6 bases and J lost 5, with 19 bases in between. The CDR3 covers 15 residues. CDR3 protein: CASSPGPTGQTEAFF. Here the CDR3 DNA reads TGCGCCAGCAGTCCCGGCCCCACAGGCCAGACTGAAGCTTTCTTT.

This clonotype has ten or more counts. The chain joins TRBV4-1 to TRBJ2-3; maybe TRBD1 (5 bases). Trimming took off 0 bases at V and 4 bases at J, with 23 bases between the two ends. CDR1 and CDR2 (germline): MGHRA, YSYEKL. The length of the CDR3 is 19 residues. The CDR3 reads CASSQEGPRRAADPDTQYF. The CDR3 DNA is TGCGCCAGCAGCCAAGAAGGCCCCCGCAGGGCAGCAGACCCAGATACGCAGTATTTT.

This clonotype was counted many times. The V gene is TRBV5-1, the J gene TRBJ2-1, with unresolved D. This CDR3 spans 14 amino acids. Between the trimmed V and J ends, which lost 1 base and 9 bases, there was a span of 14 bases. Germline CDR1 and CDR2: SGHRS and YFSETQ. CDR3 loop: CASSLSDGFGEQFF. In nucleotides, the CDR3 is TGCGCCAGCAGCTTGTCGGACGGATTTGGTGAGCAGTTCTTC.

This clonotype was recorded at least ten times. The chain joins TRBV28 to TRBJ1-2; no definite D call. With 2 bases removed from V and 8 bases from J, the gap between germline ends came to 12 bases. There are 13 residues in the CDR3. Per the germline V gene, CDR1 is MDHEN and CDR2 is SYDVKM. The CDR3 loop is CASSLEIERGYTF. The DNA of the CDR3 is TGTGCCAGCAGTTTAGAGATAGAGAGAGGCTACACCTTC.